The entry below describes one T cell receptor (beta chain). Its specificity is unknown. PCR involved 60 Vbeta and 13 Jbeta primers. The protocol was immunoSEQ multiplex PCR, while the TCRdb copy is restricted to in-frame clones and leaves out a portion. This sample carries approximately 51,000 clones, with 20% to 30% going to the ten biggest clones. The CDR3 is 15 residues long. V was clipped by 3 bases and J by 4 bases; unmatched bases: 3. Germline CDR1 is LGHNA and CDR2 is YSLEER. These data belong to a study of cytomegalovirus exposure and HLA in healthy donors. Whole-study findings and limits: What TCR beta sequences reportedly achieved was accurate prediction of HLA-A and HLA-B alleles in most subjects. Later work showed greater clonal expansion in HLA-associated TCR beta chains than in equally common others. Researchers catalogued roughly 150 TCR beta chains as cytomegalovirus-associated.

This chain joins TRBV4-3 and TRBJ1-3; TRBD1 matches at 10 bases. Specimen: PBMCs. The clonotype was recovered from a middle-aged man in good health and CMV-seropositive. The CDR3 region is CASSQTGGPGNTIYF. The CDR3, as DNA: TGCGCCAGCAGCCAGACAGGGGGCCCAGGAAACACCATATATTTT.